The TCR beta chain under discussion was sequenced for a study of blood T cell repertoires in COVID-19. Study context: Nucleic acid was either cDNA or gDNA, and it came from T cells, B-cell-depleted T cells, or PBMCs.

Produced via immunoSEQ multiplex PCR; TCRdb's table is partial and in-frame only. The sample holds 200,000 to 300,000 clones, 88% seen once. This CDR3 is 16 amino acids long. The V gene's germline CDR1 is SGHVS and CDR2 FQNEAQ. Trimming removed 5 bases from V and 6 bases from J, with 19 bases in between. This clonotype was obtained from a woman aged 35 to 49 with acute COVID-19. V gene TRBV7-8 combines with J gene TRBJ2-2; tentative D call: TRBD1 (6 bases). The sample was PBMCs or T cells enriched from blood (not recorded which). The CDR3 region has the DNA TGTGCCAGCAGCAACAGGGATTTCGGGGTTTCCGGGGAGCTGTTTTTT. The encoded protein is CASSNRDFGVSGELFF.